Included here is one T cell receptor (beta chain) sequence, with context. Its recognized antigen is unknown. No per-base quality is available; no much larger clone lies one base away. Libraries were built with the immunoSEQ multiplex PCR assay. TCRdb obtained this table from immuneACCESS and retained in-frame rearrangements with V and J assigned. These tables miss some clones; where compared with another copy, unresolved V genes account for less than half of the shortfall, and the remainder is unexplained. Recorded for this sample are 100,000 to 150,000 clones; around 92% of them occurred a single time. The top ten constitute about 1.9% of the sample. V loses 3 bases at its end and J loses 4 bases; junction bases beyond the gene matches: 3. CDR1 LNHDA and CDR2 SQIVND are derived from the germline V gene (reference sequence). From cysteine to phenylalanine, the CDR3 is 15 amino acids long. Only CDR3 DNA is held: 45 bases, read in frame from base 1.

These data originate in a study of control samples from healthy donors and cancer patients (dated by TCRdb to the early 2020s). The specimen sequenced was blood. This chain is built from TRBV19 and TRBJ2-6; TRBD1 lines up with 7 middle nucleotides. The sequence came from a woman between 50 and 59 years old in good health. The nucleotide sequence reads as follows: TGTGCCAGTAGTATGAGGGGGCCCGGGGCCAACGTCCTGACTTTC. Its amino acids are CASSMRGPGANVLTF.